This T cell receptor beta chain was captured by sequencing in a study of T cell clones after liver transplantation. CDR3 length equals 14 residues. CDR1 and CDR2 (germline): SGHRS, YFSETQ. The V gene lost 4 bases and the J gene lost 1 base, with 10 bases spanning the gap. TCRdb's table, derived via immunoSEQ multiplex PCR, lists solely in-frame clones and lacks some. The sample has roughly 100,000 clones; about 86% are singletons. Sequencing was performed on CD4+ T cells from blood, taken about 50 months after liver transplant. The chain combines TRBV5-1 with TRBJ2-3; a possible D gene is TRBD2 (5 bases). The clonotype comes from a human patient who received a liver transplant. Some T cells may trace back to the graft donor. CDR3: CASSAEGGTDTQYF. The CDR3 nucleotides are TGCGCCAGCAGCGCTGAGGGCGGCACAGATACGCAGTATTTT.